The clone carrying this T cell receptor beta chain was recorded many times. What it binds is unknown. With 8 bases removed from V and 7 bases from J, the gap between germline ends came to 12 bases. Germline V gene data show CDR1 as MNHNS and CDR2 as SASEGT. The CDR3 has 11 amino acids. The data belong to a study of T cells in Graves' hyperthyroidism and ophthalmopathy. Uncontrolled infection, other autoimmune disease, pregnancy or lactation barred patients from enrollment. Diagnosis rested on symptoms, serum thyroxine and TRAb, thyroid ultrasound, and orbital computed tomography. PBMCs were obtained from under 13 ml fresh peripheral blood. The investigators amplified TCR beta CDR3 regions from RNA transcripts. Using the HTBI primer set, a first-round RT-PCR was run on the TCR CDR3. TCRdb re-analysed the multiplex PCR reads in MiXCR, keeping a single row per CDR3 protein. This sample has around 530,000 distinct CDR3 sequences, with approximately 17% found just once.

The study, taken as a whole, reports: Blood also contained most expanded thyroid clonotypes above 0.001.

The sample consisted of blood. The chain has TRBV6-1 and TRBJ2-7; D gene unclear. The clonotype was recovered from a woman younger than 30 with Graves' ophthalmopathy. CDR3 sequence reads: CASSQAPEQYF. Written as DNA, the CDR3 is TGTGCCAGCTCCCAGGCCCCGGAGCAGTACTTC.